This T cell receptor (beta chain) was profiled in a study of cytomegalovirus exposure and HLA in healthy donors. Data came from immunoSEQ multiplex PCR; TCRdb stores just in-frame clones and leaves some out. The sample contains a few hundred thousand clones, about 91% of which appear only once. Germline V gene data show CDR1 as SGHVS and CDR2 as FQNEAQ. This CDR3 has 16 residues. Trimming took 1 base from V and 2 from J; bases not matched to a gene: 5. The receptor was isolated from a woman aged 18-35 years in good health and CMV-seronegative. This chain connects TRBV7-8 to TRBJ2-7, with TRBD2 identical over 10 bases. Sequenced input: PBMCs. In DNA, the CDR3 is TGTGCCAGCAGCTTAGTTACTAGCGGGGCCACCTACGAGCAGTACTTC. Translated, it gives CASSLVTSGATYEQYF.